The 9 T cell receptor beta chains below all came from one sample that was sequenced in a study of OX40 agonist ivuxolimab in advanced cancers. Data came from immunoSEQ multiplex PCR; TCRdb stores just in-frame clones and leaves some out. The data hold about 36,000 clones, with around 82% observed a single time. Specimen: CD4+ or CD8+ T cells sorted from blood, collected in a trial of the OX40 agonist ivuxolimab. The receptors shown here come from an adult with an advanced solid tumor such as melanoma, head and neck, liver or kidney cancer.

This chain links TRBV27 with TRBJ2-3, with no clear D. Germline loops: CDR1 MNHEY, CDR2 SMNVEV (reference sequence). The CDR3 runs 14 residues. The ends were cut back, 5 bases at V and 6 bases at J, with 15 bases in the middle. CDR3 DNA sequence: TGTGCCAGCAGTCGGATACGGCTCGGCGATACGCAGTATTTT. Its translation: CASSRIRLGDTQYF.

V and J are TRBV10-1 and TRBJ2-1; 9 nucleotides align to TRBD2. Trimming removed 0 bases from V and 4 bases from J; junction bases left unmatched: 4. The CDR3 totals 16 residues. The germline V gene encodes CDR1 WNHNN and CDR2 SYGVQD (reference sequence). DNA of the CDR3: TGCGCCAGCAGTGAGTCGACTAGCGGATCATACAATGAGCAGTTCTTC. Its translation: CASSESTSGSYNEQFF.

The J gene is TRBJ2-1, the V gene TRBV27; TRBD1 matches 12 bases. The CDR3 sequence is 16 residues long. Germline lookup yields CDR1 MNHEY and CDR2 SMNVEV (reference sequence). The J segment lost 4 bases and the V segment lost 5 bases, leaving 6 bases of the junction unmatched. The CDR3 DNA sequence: TGTGCCAGCAGTGGGGGGGACAGGGGGCTTTACAATGAGCAGTTCTTC. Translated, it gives CASSGGDRGLYNEQFF.

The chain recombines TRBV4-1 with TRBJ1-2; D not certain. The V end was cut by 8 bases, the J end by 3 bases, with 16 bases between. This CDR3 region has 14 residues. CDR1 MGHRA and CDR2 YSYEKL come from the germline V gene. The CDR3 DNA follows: TGCGCCAGCTCTAAGACCGAGGGTGACTATGGCTACACCTTC. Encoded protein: CASSKTEGDYGYTF.

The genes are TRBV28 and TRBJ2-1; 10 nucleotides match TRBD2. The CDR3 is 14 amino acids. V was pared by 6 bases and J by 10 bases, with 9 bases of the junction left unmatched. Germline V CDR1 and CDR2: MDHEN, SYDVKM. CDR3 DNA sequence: TGTGCCAGCAGACCCGACCTAGCGGGAGTAGAGCAGTTCTTC. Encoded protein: CASRPDLAGVEQFF.

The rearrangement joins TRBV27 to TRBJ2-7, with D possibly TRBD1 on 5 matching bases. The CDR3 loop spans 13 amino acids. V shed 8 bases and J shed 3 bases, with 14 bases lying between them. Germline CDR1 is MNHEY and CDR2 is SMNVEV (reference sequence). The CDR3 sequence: CASSVQGGYEQYF. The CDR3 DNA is TGTGCCAGCTCCGTCCAGGGCGGCTACGAGCAGTACTTC.

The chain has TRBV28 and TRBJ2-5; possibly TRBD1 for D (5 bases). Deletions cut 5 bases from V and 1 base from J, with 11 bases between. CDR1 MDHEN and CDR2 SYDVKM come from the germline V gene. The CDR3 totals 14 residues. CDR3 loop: CASSAGSLQETQYF. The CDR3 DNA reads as TGTGCCAGCAGTGCAGGGTCCCTCCAAGAGACCCAGTACTTC.

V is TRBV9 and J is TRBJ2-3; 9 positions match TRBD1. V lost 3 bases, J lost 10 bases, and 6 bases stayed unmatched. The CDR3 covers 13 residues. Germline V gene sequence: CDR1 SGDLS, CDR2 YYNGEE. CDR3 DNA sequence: TGTGCCAGCAGCGCGTTTACAGGGGGCTCGCAGTATTTT. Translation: CASSAFTGGSQYF.

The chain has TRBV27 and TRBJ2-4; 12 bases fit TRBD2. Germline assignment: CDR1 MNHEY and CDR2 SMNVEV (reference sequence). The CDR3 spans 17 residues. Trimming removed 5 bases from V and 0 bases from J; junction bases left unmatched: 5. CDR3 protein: CASSPRLAGVAKNIQYF. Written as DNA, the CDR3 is TGTGCCAGCAGTCCCCGACTAGCGGGGGTAGCCAAAAACATTCAGTACTTC.